Below, 2 T cell receptor beta chains from the same sample are listed, as sequenced in a study of T cells in Graves' hyperthyroidism and ophthalmopathy. Authors of the study amplified TCR beta CDR3 regions from RNA transcripts. Carried out on the TCR CDR3, a first-round RT-PCR used the HTBI primer set. TCRdb analysed the multiplex PCR reads with MiXCR anew, one entry per CDR3 protein. This table holds 300,000 to 400,000 distinct CDR3 sequences, about 15% found once. Sequencing input: blood. The receptors were sampled from a woman aged 55-70 years with Graves' hyperthyroidism.

Note on this clonotype: One base away lies a much larger clone, so this may be a sequencing read error. The V and J genes are TRBV7-3 and TRBJ2-2; 7 positions match TRBD1. The V gene's germline CDR1 is SGHTA and CDR2 FQGTGA. This CDR3 region has 15 residues. The CDR3 region has the DNA TGTGCCAGCAGCAACGTACAGGGGAACACCGGGGAGCCGTTTTTT. It yields the protein CASSNVQGNTGEPFF.

This clonotype has at least ten counts. J is TRBJ2-1 and V is TRBV30; no firm D call. This CDR3 contains 12 residues. The germline V gene has CDR1 GTSNPN and CDR2 SVGIG (reference sequence). The V end lost 0 bases, the J end lost 9 bases, and 9 bases lay between the germline ends. Written as DNA, the CDR3 is TGTGCCTGGAGTGTACGAGCTCCTGAGCAGTTCTTC. Translation gives CAWSVRAPEQFF.